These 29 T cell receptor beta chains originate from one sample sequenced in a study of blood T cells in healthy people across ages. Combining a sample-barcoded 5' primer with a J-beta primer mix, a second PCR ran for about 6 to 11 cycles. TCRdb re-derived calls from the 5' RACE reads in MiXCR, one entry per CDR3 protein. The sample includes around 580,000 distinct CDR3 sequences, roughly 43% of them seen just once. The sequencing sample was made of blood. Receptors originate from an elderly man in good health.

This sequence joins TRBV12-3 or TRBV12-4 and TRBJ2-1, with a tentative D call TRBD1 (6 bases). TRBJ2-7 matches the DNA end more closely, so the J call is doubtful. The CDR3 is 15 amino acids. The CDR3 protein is CASCRQGITYNEQYF. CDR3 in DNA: TGTGCCAGCTGTAGGCAGGGGATTACCTACAATGAGCAGTACTTC.

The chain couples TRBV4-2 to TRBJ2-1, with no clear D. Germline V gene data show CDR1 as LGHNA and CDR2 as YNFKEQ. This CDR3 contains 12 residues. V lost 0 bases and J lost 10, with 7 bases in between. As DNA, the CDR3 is TGTGCCAGCAGCCAAGATCAGGCAGAGCAGTTCTTC. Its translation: CASSQDQAEQFF.

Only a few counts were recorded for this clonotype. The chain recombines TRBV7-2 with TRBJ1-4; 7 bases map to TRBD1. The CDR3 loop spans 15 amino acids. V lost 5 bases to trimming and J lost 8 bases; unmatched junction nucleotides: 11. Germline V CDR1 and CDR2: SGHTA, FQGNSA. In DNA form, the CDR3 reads TGTGCCAGCAGCGTAACTGGGACAGTAAAAGAAAAACTGTTTTTT. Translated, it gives CASSVTGTVKEKLFF.

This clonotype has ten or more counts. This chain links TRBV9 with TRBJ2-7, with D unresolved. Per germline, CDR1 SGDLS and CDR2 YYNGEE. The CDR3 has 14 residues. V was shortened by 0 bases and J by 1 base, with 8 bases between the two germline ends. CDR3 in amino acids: CASSVDDGSYEQYF. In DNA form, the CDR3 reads TGTGCCAGCAGCGTAGACGACGGGTCCTACGAGCAGTACTTC.

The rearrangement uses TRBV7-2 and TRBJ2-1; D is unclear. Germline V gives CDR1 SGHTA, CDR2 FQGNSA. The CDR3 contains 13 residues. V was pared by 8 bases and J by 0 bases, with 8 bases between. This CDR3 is CASGVHSYNEQFF. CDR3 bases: TGTGCCAGCGGGGTACACTCCTACAATGAGCAGTTCTTC. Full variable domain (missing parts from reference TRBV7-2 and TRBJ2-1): GAGVSQSPSNKVTEKGKDVELRCDPISGHTALYWYRQSLGQGLEFLIYFQGNSAPDKSGLPSDRFSAERTGGSVSTLTIQRTQQEDSAVYLCASGVHSYNEQFFGPGTRLTVL.

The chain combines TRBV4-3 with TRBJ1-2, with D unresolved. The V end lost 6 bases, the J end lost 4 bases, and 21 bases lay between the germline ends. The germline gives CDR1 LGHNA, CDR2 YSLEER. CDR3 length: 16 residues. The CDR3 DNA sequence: TGCGCCAGCAGTCGGTCGCACCGTGATCCAAGCTATGGCTACACCTTC. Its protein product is CASSRSHRDPSYGYTF.

CDR3 residues: CAIGLAGEETQYF. The CDR3 nucleotides are TGTGCCATCGGTCTAGCGGGAGAAGAGACCCAGTACTTC. The chain employs TRBV10-3 and TRBJ2-5; 10 bases fit TRBD2. CDR1 is ENHRY and CDR2 is SYGVKD in the germline V gene. Trimming at V came to 8 bases and at J to 3 bases, leaving 3 bases not matched to a gene. This CDR3 region has 13 residues.

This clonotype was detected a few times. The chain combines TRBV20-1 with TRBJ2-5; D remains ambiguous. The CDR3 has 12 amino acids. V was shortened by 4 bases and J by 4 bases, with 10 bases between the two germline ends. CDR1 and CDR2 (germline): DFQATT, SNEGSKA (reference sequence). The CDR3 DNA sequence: TGCAGTGCTACCGCCCGGGCAGAGACCCAGTACTTC. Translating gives CSATARAETQYF.

Written as DNA, the CDR3 is TGCAGTGCTAGAGATCCACTAGCGGGAGTGGTTGAGCAGTTCTTC. Translated, it gives CSARDPLAGVVEQFF. The chain uses TRBV20-1 and TRBJ2-1; TRBD2 aligns across 11 bases. Looked up from germline, CDR1 is DFQATT and CDR2 is SNEGSKA (reference sequence). The J segment lost 9 bases and the V segment lost 0 bases, leaving 7 bases of the junction unmatched. CDR3 size: 15 residues.

The CDR3 bases are TGTGCCAGCGGGGGATCGGTATTGGAGACCCAGTACTTC. Translating gives CASGGSVLETQYF. This chain joins TRBV6-4 and TRBJ2-5; either TRBD1 or TRBD2 may supply D (5 bases each). The CDR3 is 13 amino acids. V lost 8 bases and J lost 5, with 15 bases in between. Germline CDR1 is MRHNA and CDR2 is SNTAGT.

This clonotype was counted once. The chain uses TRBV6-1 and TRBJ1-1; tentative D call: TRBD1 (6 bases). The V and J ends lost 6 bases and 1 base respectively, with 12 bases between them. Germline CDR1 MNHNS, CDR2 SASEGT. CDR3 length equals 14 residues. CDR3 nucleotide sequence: TGTGCCAGCAGCGGAGGACAGAAGAACACTGAAGCTTTCTTT. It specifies CASSGGQKNTEAFF.

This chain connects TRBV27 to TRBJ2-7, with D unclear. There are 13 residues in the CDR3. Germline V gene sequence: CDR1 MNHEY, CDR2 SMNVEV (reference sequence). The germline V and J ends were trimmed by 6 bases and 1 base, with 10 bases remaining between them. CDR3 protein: CASSTSGSYEQYF. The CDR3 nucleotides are TGTGCCAGCAGCACCTCAGGTTCCTACGAGCAGTACTTC.

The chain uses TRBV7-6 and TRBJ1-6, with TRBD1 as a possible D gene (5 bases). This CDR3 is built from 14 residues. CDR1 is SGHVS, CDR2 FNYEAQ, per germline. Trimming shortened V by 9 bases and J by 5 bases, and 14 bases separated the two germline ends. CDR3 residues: CASSVAGDNSPLHF. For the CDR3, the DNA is TGTGCCAGTTCTGTAGCGGGGGATAATTCACCCCTCCACTTT.

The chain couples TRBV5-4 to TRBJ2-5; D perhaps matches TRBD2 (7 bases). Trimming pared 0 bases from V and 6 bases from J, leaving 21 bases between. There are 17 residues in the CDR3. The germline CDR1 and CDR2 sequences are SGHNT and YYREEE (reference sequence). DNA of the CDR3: TGTGCCAGCAGCTTGGCCGGGGGGCTAGCGAGGGTTCAGACCCAGTACTTC. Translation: CASSLAGGLARVQTQYF.

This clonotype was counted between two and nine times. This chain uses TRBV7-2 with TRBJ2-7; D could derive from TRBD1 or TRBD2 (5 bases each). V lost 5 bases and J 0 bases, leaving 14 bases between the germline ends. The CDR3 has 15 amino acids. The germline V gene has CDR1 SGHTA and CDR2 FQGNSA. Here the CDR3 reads CASSDIGASSYEQYF. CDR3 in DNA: TGTGCCAGCAGCGACATCGGGGCCAGCTCCTACGAGCAGTACTTC.

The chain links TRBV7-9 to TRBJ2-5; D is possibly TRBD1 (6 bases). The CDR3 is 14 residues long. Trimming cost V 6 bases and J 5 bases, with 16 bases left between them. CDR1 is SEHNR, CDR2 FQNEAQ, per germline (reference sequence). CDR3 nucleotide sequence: TGTGCCAGCAGTAGGAGAGGGGGTTGGGAGACCCAGTACTTC. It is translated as CASSRRGGWETQYF.

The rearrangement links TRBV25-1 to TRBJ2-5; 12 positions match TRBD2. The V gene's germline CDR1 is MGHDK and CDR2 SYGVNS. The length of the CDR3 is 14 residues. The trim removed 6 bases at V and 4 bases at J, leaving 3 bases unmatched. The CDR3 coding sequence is TGTGCCAGCAGGGGGACTAGCGGGCGAGAGACCCAGTACTTC. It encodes CASRGTSGRETQYF.

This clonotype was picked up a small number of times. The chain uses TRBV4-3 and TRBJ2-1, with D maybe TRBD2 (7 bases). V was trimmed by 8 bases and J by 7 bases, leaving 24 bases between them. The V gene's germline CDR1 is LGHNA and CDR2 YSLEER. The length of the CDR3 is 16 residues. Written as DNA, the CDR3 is TGCGCCAGCTCCCGGGGGGCGGCGGGAGACTTAAATGAGCAGTTCTTC. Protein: CASSRGAAGDLNEQFF.

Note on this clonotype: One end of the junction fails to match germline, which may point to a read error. CDR3 DNA sequence: TGCAGTGCTAGAGTAAACATGGCACAGGGGTATTCTGTCTATGACTACACCTTC. Protein: CSARVNMAQGYSVYDYTF. The gene calls are TRBV20-1 and TRBJ1-2; 7 positions agree with TRBD1. The germline CDR1 and CDR2 sequences are DFQATT and SNEGSKA (reference sequence). This CDR3 has 18 amino acids.

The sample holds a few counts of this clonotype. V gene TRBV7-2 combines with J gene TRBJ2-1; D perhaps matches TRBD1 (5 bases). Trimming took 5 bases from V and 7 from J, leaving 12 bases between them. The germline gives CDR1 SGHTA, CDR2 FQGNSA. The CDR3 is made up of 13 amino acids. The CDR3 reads CASSQDIWNEQFF. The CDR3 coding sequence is TGTGCCAGCAGCCAGGACATTTGGAATGAGCAGTTCTTC.

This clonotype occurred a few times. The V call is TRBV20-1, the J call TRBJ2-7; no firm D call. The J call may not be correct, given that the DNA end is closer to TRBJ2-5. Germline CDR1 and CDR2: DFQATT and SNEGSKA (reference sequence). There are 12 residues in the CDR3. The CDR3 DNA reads TGCAGTGCTAGGTCCGGCCGGGAGACCCAGTACTTC. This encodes CSARSGRETQYF.

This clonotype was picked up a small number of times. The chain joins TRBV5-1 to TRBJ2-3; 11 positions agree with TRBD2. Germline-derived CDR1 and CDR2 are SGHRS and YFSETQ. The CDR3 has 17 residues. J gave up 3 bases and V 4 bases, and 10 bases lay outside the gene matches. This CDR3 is CASSRRPSGGRTDTQYF. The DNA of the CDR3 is TGCGCCAGCAGCCGACGTCCTAGCGGGGGGAGGACAGATACGCAGTATTTT.

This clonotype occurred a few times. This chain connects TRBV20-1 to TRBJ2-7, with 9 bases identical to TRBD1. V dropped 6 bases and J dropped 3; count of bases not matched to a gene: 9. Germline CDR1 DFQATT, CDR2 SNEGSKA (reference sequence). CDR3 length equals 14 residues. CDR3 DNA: TGCAGTGCAAAGACAGGGGGTATCAGCTACGAGCAGTACTTC. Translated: CSAKTGGISYEQYF.

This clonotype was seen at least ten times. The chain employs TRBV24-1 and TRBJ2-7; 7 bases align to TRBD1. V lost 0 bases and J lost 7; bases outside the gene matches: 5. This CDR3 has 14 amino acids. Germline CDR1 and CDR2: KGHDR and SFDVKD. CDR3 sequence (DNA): TGTGCCACCAGTGATTTGAACAGGGGTGAGGAGCAGTACTTC. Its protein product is CATSDLNRGEEQYF.

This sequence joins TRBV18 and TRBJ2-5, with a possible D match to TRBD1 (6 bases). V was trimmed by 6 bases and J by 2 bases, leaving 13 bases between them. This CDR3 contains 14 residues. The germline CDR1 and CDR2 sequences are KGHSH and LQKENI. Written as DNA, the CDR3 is TGTGCCAGCTCCTCCATAGGACAGCAAGAGACCCAGTACTTC. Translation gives CASSSIGQQETQYF.

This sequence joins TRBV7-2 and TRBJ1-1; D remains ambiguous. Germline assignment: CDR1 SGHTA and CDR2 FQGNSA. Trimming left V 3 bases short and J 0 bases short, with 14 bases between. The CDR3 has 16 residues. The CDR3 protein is CASSLVGRGVNTEAFF. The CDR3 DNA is TGTGCCAGCAGCTTGGTAGGGCGCGGAGTGAACACTGAAGCTTTCTTT.

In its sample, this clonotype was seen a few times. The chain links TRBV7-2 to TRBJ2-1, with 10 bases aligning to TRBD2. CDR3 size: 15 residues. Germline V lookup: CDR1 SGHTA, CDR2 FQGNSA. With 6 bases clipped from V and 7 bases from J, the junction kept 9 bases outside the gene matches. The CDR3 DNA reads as TGTGCCAGCAGACCAGCGGGAGGGCCTATGAATGAGCAGTTCTTC. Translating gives CASRPAGGPMNEQFF.

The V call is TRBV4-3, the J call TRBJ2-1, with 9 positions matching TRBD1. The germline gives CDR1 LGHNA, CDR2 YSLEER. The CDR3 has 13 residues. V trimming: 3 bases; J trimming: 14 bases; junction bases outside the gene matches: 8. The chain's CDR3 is CASSQGGGQGEFF. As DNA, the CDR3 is TGCGCCAGCAGCCAGGGAGGGGGACAGGGAGAGTTCTTC.

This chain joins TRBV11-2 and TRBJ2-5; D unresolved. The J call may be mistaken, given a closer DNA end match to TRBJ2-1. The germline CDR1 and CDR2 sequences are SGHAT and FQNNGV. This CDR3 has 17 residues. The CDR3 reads CASSLWPLRRNQETQFF. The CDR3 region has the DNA TGTGCCAGCAGCTTATGGCCCCTAAGAAGGAACCAAGAGACCCAGTTCTTC.